This entry lists 12 T cell receptor beta chains sequenced from one sample in a study of shared clonotypes between healthy human individuals. Produced via immunoSEQ multiplex PCR; TCRdb's table is partial and in-frame only. The table records 2 million to 3 million clones, approximately 93% of them present only once. Sequences were obtained from naive CD4+ T cells from PBMCs. Subset defined: CD45RA+ positively selected. These receptors were taken from a man younger than 30 in good health. Some clones in this sample may be carry-over from other donors' samples.

The V call is TRBV19, the J call TRBJ1-4; unclear D gene. V gave up 5 bases and J gave up 8 bases, with 15 bases separating them. CDR1 and CDR2 (germline): LNHDA, SQIVND (reference sequence). The CDR3 runs 14 residues. The CDR3 here is CASSAGLMGEKLFF. As DNA, the CDR3 is TGTGCCAGTAGTGCCGGACTGATGGGCGAAAAACTGTTTTTT.

Only one count was recorded for this clone. The same CDR3 can be traced to other DNA sequences in this sample. The chain couples TRBV6-6 to TRBJ2-1; the match to TRBD2 covers 12 bases. The CDR3 has 16 residues. CDR1 is MNHNY, CDR2 SVGAGI, per germline (reference sequence). V was clipped by 2 bases and J by 5 bases; unmatched bases: 4. The CDR3 nucleotides are TGTGCCAGCAGTTACCCGACTAGCGGGAGCCACAATGAGCAGTTCTTC. Amino acids: CASSYPTSGSHNEQFF.

The chain combines TRBV27 with TRBJ1-2; TRBD1 matches at 8 bases. The CDR3 sequence is 16 residues long. Per the germline V gene, CDR1 is MNHEY and CDR2 is SMNVEV (reference sequence). The V gene end was trimmed by 5 bases and the J gene end by 8 bases; junction bases not matched to a gene: 16. CDR3 coding DNA: TGTGCCAGCAGTCTTCGGACAGGGTTGGACCTTCGGGGCTACACCTTC. It codes for CASSLRTGLDLRGYTF.

This chain links TRBV21-1 with TRBJ2-1; the listed D gene, TRBD2, was not tested against the DNA. TRBV21-1 is a recognized pseudogene. This CDR3 contains 18 residues. CDR3 DNA: TGTGCCAGCAGCAAAGAAGAAGGGAAGCGGGAGACCTTAGATGAGCAGTTCTTC. This gives the protein CASSKEEGKRETLDEQFF.

The V and J genes are TRBV6-6 and TRBJ2-1, with 11 bases identical to TRBD1. The CDR3 contains 15 residues. The V and J ends lost 6 bases and 6 bases, in that order; junction bases with no gene match: 7. CDR1 and CDR2 (germline): MNHNY, SVGAGI (reference sequence). CDR3 residues: CASRYGQGASNEQFF. As DNA, the CDR3 is TGTGCCAGCAGGTACGGACAGGGGGCAAGCAATGAGCAGTTCTTC.

V and J are TRBV9 and TRBJ2-2; 10 nucleotides align to TRBD1. CDR3 length equals 15 residues. The V gene's germline CDR1 is SGDLS and CDR2 YYNGEE. V dropped 4 bases and J dropped 4; count of bases not matched to a gene: 4. CDR3 sequence: CASSLRTGGTGELFF. The CDR3 bases are TGTGCCAGCAGCTTACGGACAGGGGGCACCGGGGAGCTGTTTTTT. The whole variable domain, filled in from reference TRBV9 and TRBJ2-2, reads DSGVTQTPKHLITATGQRVTLRCSPRSGDLSVYWYQQSLDQGLQFLIQYYNGEERAKGNILERFSAQQFPDLHSELNLSSLELGDSALYFCASSLRTGGTGELFFGEGSRLTVL.

The rearrangement uses TRBV25-1 and TRBJ1-1, with D perhaps matching TRBD1 (5 bases). The V end lost 3 bases, the J end lost 0 bases, and 14 bases lay between the germline ends. The CDR3 extends over 16 amino acids. Germline values: CDR1 MGHDK, CDR2 SYGVNS. Here the CDR3 reads CASSDKGLGMNTEAFF. The CDR3 DNA sequence: TGTGCCAGCAGTGATAAGGGGCTCGGCATGAACACTGAAGCTTTCTTT.

The chain employs TRBV9 and TRBJ1-2; no firm D call. Germline V gives CDR1 SGDLS, CDR2 YYNGEE. Trimming took 2 bases from V and 4 from J, leaving 12 bases between them. The CDR3 length is 14 residues. The CDR3 spells CASSVLPISYGYTF. In DNA form, the CDR3 reads TGTGCCAGCAGCGTCCTTCCGATCTCCTATGGCTACACCTTC.

This chain links TRBV11-2 with TRBJ2-3; TRBD2 agrees at 10 bases. Germline loops: CDR1 SGHAT, CDR2 FQNNGV. The CDR3 spans 16 residues. The V gene end was trimmed by 3 bases and the J gene end by 2 bases; junction bases not matched to a gene: 5. The CDR3 loop is CASSFTSGATTDTQYF. The CDR3 nucleotides are TGTGCCAGCAGCTTCACTAGCGGGGCCACCACAGATACGCAGTATTTT.

CDR3 residues: CSVEHPPPYGYTF. CDR3 sequence (DNA): TGCAGCGTTGAGCACCCTCCTCCCTATGGCTACACCTTC. This rearrangement joins TRBV29-1 to TRBJ1-2; D gene unclear. CDR1 is SQVTM and CDR2 is ANQGSEA in the germline V gene. Deletions cut 3 bases from V and 4 bases from J, with 12 bases between. The length of the CDR3 is 13 residues.

Only one count was recorded for this clone. Other nucleotide sequences in the sample specify the same CDR3. V usage is TRBV28 and J usage is TRBJ2-7; possible D gene TRBD2, 5 bases. Trimming removed 3 bases from V and 4 bases from J, with 7 bases in between. Germline V gene sequence: CDR1 MDHEN, CDR2 SYDVKM. The length of the CDR3 is 12 residues. The CDR3 spells CASSLRGYEQYF. As DNA, the CDR3 is TGTGCCAGCAGTTTGCGAGGGTACGAGCAGTACTTC.

The V and J genes are TRBV4-3 and TRBJ2-1; tentatively, D is TRBD2 (5 bases). The CDR3 consists of 13 residues. The germline gives CDR1 LGHNA, CDR2 YSLEER. The ends were cut back, 1 base at V and 10 bases at J, with 11 bases in the middle. The CDR3 region has the DNA TGCGCCAGCAGCCAAGCTAGCTTAAGCGAGCAGTTCTTC. As protein: CASSQASLSEQFF.